This T cell receptor (beta chain) came from a study of blood T cell repertoires in COVID-19. V gave up 4 bases and J gave up 0 bases, with 13 bases separating them. The CDR3 loop spans 15 amino acids. Germline CDR1 is LNHNV and CDR2 is YYDKDF (reference sequence). The table came from immunoSEQ multiplex PCR; TCRdb's copy has only in-frame clones and leaves some out. The repertoire includes roughly 220,000 clones, more than 75% of them detected once, and approximately 2.9% sits in the top ten. The TCR sequence derives from a man in his fifties or sixties with acute or convalescent COVID-19. The sample consisted of peripheral blood. The rearrangement uses TRBV15 and TRBJ2-7; the D gene is possibly TRBD2 (6 bases). The CDR3 is CATSKAGKLSYEQYF. In nucleotides, the CDR3 is TGTGCCACCAGCAAAGCGGGCAAACTCTCCTACGAGCAGTACTTC.